This TCR beta chain is drawn from a study of cytomegalovirus exposure and HLA in healthy donors. The CDR3 is made up of 17 amino acids. CDR1 is SGHRS and CDR2 is YFSETQ in the germline V gene. J was trimmed by 2 bases and V by 4 bases; bases with no gene match: 12. Study findings and constraints: Later findings reportedly placed an Asian-associated ancestry cluster below the approximately 700-donor mean for N-insertions. When the data were analyzed later, several of the most significant clusters appeared to be linked to common viral pathogens. Sequence variants that were highly shared formed a cluster that was likely a sequencing artifact.

Concerning this clone itself: Antigen unknown.

Researchers ran the PCR with 60 Vbeta and 13 Jbeta primers. Data came from immunoSEQ multiplex PCR; TCRdb stores just in-frame clones and leaves some out. Found here are around 150,000 clones, 75% to 80% of them singletons; the top ten hold roughly an eighth. The receptor was isolated from a man aged 45 to 65 in good health and CMV-seropositive. The gene calls are TRBV5-1 and TRBJ2-1; 7 bases align to TRBD1. Source material: PBMCs. The CDR3 nucleotides are TGCGCCAGCAGCCTGATAATGACAGGGTGGACCTACAATGAGCAGTTCTTC. As protein: CASSLIMTGWTYNEQFF.